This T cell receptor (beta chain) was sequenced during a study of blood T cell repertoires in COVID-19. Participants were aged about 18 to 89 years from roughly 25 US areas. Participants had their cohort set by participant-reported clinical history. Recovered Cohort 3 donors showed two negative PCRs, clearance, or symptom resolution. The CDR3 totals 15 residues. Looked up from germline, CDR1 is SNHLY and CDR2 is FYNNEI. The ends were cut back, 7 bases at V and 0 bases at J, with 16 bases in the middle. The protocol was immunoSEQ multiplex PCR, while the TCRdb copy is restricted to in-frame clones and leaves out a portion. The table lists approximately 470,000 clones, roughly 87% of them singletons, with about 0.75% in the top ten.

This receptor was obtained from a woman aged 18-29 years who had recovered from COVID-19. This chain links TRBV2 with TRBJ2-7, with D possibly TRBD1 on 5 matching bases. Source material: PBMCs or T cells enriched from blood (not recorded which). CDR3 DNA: TGTGCCAGCATGGGGCCAGGACCGAGCTCCTACGAGCAGTACTTC. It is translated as CASMGPGPSSYEQYF.